Given below is one T cell receptor beta chain in context. No antigen is known for it. This entry belongs to a study of shared clonotypes between healthy human individuals. Assay execution took place at the deep level. Researchers divided each subset's genomic DNA evenly across several immunoSEQ plates. Some clones are missing from TCRdb's copy, which holds only in-frame ones; the method was immunoSEQ multiplex PCR. This sample has 2 million to 2.5 million clones, with 85% to 95% found just once. The study's findings and limits: Unshared clonotypes carried lower generation probabilities than those common to all four donors.

The germline CDR1 and CDR2 sequences are SGHTA and FQGNSA. The V and J ends lost 5 bases and 9 bases respectively, with 14 bases between them. The CDR3 runs 13 residues. The TCR sequence derives from a young man in good health. Some clones in this sample may be carry-over from other donors' samples. The chain links TRBV7-2 to TRBJ1-5; D not certain. The sequencing input was naive CD4+ T cells from PBMCs. Described subset: CD45RA+ positively selected. The CDR3: CASSPQASGPQHF. The CDR3 nucleotides read TGTGCCAGCAGCCCCCAGGCCTCTGGGCCCCAGCATTTT.